This T cell receptor (beta chain) was profiled in a study of cytomegalovirus exposure and HLA in healthy donors. Study-wide findings and caveats: Reported results showed that the classifier diagnosed cytomegalovirus status with high specificity and sensitivity. One later analysis, an examination of the 90 to 150 validation repertoires, found that first-cohort TCR clusters tended to co-occur in them. It was confirmed in vitro that a few of the CMV-associated chains were specific for CMV antigens.

A remark on this clone: The target antigen is unknown.

Using immunoSEQ multiplex PCR, the repertoire was profiled, and TCRdb retains in-frame clones only, with some absent. Among fewer than 350,000 clones listed, 88% were seen once. The CDR3 sequence is 16 residues long. Trimming cost V 5 bases and J 6 bases, with 19 bases left between them. Germline V gene data show CDR1 as SGHNT and CDR2 as YENEEA. The TCR sequence derives from a woman under 30 in good health and CMV-seronegative. The rearrangement joins TRBV11-3 to TRBJ2-2; TRBD2 might be the D (6 bases). Material for sequencing was PBMCs. CDR3 DNA: TGTGCCAGCAGCCCGTCGGGGGTAGCTTGGGCCGGGGAGCTGTTTTTT. It is translated as CASSPSGVAWAGELFF.